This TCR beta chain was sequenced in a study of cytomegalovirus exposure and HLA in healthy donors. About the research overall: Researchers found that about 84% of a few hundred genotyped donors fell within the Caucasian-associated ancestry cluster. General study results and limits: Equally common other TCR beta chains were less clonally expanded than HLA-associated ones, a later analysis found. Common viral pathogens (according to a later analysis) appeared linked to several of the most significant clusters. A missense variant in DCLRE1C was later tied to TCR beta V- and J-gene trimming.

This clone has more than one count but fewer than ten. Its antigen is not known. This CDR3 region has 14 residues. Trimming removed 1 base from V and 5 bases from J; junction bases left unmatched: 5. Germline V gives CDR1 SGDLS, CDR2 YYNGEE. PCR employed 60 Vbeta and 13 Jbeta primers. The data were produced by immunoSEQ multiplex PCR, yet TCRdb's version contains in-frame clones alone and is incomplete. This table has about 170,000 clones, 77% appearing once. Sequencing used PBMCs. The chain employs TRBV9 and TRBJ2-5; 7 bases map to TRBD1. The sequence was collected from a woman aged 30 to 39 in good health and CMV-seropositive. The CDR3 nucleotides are TGTGCCAGCAGCGTACAGGGGGAAGTGGAGACCCAGTACTTC. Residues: CASSVQGEVETQYF.